One and the same sample provided the 26 T cell receptor beta chains below, sequenced in a study of blood T cell repertoires in COVID-19. Sequencing used immunoSEQ multiplex PCR; TCRdb keeps in-frame clones, though not all of them. The sample carries approximately 170,000 clones, approximately 79% recorded once. The source material was peripheral blood. The receptors derive from a woman over 75 with acute or convalescent COVID-19.

This clone was seen more than once but under ten times. The CDR3 loop reads CASSLGTSEAYEQYF. CDR3 DNA: TGTGCCAGCAGCTTGGGGACTAGCGAGGCCTACGAGCAGTACTTC. The chain joins TRBV5-4 to TRBJ2-7, with 9 bases aligning to TRBD2. The ends lost 0 bases at V and 2 bases at J; junction bases unmatched: 3. The germline V gene encodes CDR1 SGHNT and CDR2 YYREEE (reference sequence). This CDR3 comprises 15 residues.

This chain connects TRBV19 to TRBJ1-6, with TRBD1 matching over 7 bases. This CDR3 contains 14 residues. Germline V gene sequence: CDR1 LNHDA, CDR2 SQIVND (reference sequence). Trimming cost V 6 bases and J 7 bases; bases outside gene matches: 6. DNA of the CDR3: TGTGCCAGTAGGCCCGGGACAGCGAATTCACCCCTCCACTTT. This gives the protein CASRPGTANSPLHF.

V usage is TRBV2 and J usage is TRBJ2-7; 10 bases map to TRBD1. Germline V CDR1 and CDR2: SNHLY, FYNNEI. After removal of 4 bases from V and 5 bases from J, the junction contained 8 bases not matched to a gene. The CDR3 sequence is 15 residues long. The CDR3 region is CASSARQGAAHEQYF. The DNA of the CDR3 is TGTGCCAGCAGTGCCCGACAGGGGGCGGCACACGAGCAGTACTTC.

The V gene is TRBV30, the J gene TRBJ2-5, with 8 bases aligning to TRBD2. The V gene end was trimmed by 0 bases and the J gene end by 10 bases; junction bases not matched to a gene: 10. The CDR3 totals 14 residues. Germline-derived CDR1 and CDR2 are GTSNPN and SVGIG (reference sequence). CDR3 in amino acids: CAWSVGGARDDQYF. The CDR3 DNA is TGTGCCTGGAGTGTCGGGGGGGCCAGAGATGACCAGTACTTC.

The V and J genes are TRBV25-1 and TRBJ2-1, with a possible D match to TRBD1 (5 bases). The V gene lost 5 bases and the J gene lost 9 bases, with 17 bases spanning the gap. Germline V gives CDR1 MGHDK, CDR2 SYGVNS. The CDR3 runs to 14 residues. As DNA, the CDR3 is TGTGCCAGCAGTCCCCTGGGGCCTTATATTGAGCAGTTCTTC. Its protein product is CASSPLGPYIEQFF.

This clone was detected ten times or more. The chain uses TRBV5-1 and TRBJ2-2, with 7 nucleotides matching TRBD2. This CDR3 contains 16 residues. V trimming: 7 bases; J trimming: 1 base; junction bases outside the gene matches: 10. Germline V gives CDR1 SGHRS, CDR2 YFSETQ. CDR3 nucleotides: TGCGCCAGCGGTCCGGGAGGAGGCGTGAACACCGGGGAGCTGTTTTTT. Residues: CASGPGGGVNTGELFF.

The chain joins TRBV5-4 to TRBJ2-3; possibly TRBD1 for D (6 bases). Trimming took off 1 base at V and 6 bases at J, with 15 bases between the two ends. Looked up from germline, CDR1 is SGHNT and CDR2 is YYREEE (reference sequence). CDR3 length: 15 residues. The CDR3 region is CASSLSKGVVDTQYF. The CDR3 DNA reads as TGTGCCAGCAGCTTGTCCAAGGGGGTTGTCGATACGCAGTATTTT.

By share, this clone counts as medium-sized. This chain connects TRBV7-9 to TRBJ1-3; D unresolved. The V end lost 5 bases, the J end lost 8 bases, and 13 bases lay between the germline ends. The CDR3 covers 13 residues. The germline V gene encodes CDR1 SEHNR and CDR2 FQNEAQ (reference sequence). CDR3 DNA: TGTGCCAGCAGCCTTGCTAATCGGGACACCATATATTTT. Protein sequence: CASSLANRDTIYF.

The chain has TRBV5-4 and TRBJ2-5, with 13 bases that match TRBD2. CDR1 is SGHNT, CDR2 YYREEE, per germline (reference sequence). The V and J ends lost 4 bases and 2 bases, in that order; junction bases with no gene match: 2. The CDR3 covers 15 residues. The CDR3 DNA sequence: TGTGCCAGCAGCGGGGGACTAGCGGGACAAGAGACCCAGTACTTC. Residues: CASSGGLAGQETQYF. Using reference TRBV5-4 and TRBJ2-5 for the parts outside the CDR3, the full variable domain is ETGVTQSPTHLIKTRGQQVTLRCSSQSGHNTVSWYQQALGQGPQFIFQYYREEENGRGNFPPRFSGLQFPNYSSELNVNALELDDSALYLCASSGGLAGQETQYFGPGTRLLVL.

The V gene is TRBV24-1, the J gene TRBJ2-5; the D gene is possibly TRBD1 (6 bases). Judging by the DNA end, TRBJ2-7 fits better; the J call may be wrong. This CDR3 has 12 residues. Germline V gives CDR1 KGHDR, CDR2 SFDVKD. The CDR3 region has the DNA TGTGCCACCAGACAGGGTTCCTACGAGCAGTACTTC. Translated, it gives CATRQGSYEQYF.

Here the CDR3 DNA reads TGCGCCAGCAGCTACGATCTAGCGGGGCGTTTAAATGAGCAGTTCTTC. This gives the protein CASSYDLAGRLNEQFF. The V gene is TRBV5-1, the J gene TRBJ2-1; TRBD2 agrees at 9 bases. The CDR3 length is 16 residues. V shed 3 bases and J 7 bases; nucleotides not matched to a gene: 11. Germline assignment: CDR1 SGHRS and CDR2 YFSETQ.

V gene TRBV12-3 or TRBV12-4 combines with J gene TRBJ1-5, with TRBD1 as a possible D gene (5 bases). The CDR3 runs 13 residues. The V and J ends lost 4 bases and 4 bases respectively, with 8 bases between them. The CDR3 DNA reads TGTGCCAGCAGTTGGGGCAGGAATCAGCCCCAGCATTTT. Protein sequence: CASSWGRNQPQHF.

The chain has TRBV19 and TRBJ2-2, with 11 bases fitting TRBD2. The CDR3 runs 15 residues. The V gene's germline CDR1 is LNHDA and CDR2 SQIVND (reference sequence). J gave up 7 bases and V 1 base, and 2 bases lay outside the gene matches. The CDR3 sequence: CASSIATSGGGELFF. The CDR3 DNA reads TGTGCCAGTAGTATAGCAACTAGCGGGGGCGGGGAGCTGTTTTTT.

The chain has TRBV18 and TRBJ2-2, with a possible D match to TRBD1 (5 bases). The V end was cut by 3 bases, the J end by 1 base, with 12 bases between. Germline assignment: CDR1 KGHSH and CDR2 LQKENI. There are 16 residues in the CDR3. The CDR3 region is CASSPPKGVNTGELFF. The DNA for the CDR3 is TGTGCCAGCTCACCCCCGAAAGGGGTGAACACCGGGGAGCTGTTTTTT.

The chain joins TRBV7-9 to TRBJ2-1; 8 bases map to TRBD2. V was clipped by 5 bases and J by 6 bases; unmatched bases: 6. The CDR3 runs 14 residues. In germline, CDR1 is SEHNR, CDR2 FQNEAQ (reference sequence). CDR3 loop: CASSRGLATNEQFF. The CDR3 coding sequence is TGTGCCAGCAGCAGAGGACTAGCTACCAATGAGCAGTTCTTC.

The V call is TRBV27, the J call TRBJ1-2; D call uncertain. Per germline, CDR1 MNHEY and CDR2 SMNVEV (reference sequence). V was trimmed by 0 bases and J by 7 bases, leaving 15 bases between them. The CDR3 consists of 15 residues. The CDR3 here is CASSLSQEPSGGYTF. The DNA of the CDR3 is TGTGCCAGCAGTTTATCACAAGAGCCCTCGGGTGGCTACACCTTC.

This chain uses TRBV19 with TRBJ2-1; TRBD1 matches at 7 bases. V was pared by 3 bases and J by 4 bases, with 6 bases of the junction left unmatched. CDR3 length equals 15 residues. From germline, CDR1 is LNHDA and CDR2 SQIVND (reference sequence). CDR3 sequence (DNA): TGTGCCAGTAGTATTGTGGGACAGTCTTACAATGAGCAGTTCTTC. Translating gives CASSIVGQSYNEQFF.

The V call is TRBV5-1, the J call TRBJ2-6; D perhaps matches TRBD1 (6 bases). The CDR3 spans 18 residues. CDR1 SGHRS and CDR2 YFSETQ come from the germline V gene. V was pared by 1 base and J by 0 bases, with 14 bases between. The CDR3 region is CASSLFPGESSGANVLTF. In DNA form, the CDR3 reads TGCGCCAGCAGCTTGTTTCCAGGGGAGAGCTCTGGGGCCAACGTCCTGACTTTC.

The chain is built from TRBV27 and TRBJ1-6; D not certain. The CDR3 contains 14 residues. Trimming removed 7 bases at V and 9 bases at J, with 16 bases between. Germline CDR1 is MNHEY and CDR2 is SMNVEV (reference sequence). CDR3 region: CASKEAGDSSPLHF. The CDR3 DNA follows: TGTGCCAGCAAAGAAGCGGGCGATAGTTCACCCCTCCACTTT.

Only one count was recorded for this clone. The chain links TRBV5-6 to TRBJ1-6; 11 bases fit TRBD1. The CDR3 consists of 16 residues. Germline CDR1 reads SGHDT; CDR2 reads YYEEEE. V lost 0 bases to trimming and J lost 10 bases; unmatched junction nucleotides: 6. CDR3 sequence: CASSLGTGGLVSPLHF. The CDR3 DNA reads as TGTGCCAGCAGCTTGGGGACAGGGGGCTTAGTATCACCCCTCCACTTT.

This clone was counted a few times. This chain joins TRBV20-1 and TRBJ1-1; D may be TRBD1 (6 bases). Germline V lookup: CDR1 DFQATT, CDR2 SNEGSKA (reference sequence). V lost 3 bases, J lost 1 base, and 21 bases lay in between. The CDR3 extends over 17 amino acids. The CDR3 nucleotides are TGCAGTGCTAGTTTGGGGGGCGGGGGCGTGGGGAACACTGAAGCTTTCTTT. It is translated as CSASLGGGGVGNTEAFF.

This clone was seen only a few times. The CDR3 is CAAKSRGGGNQPQHF. DNA of the CDR3: TGTGCCGCCAAGTCCCGGGGAGGGGGCAATCAGCCCCAGCATTTT. The chain uses TRBV30 and TRBJ1-5; D possibly corresponds to TRBD1 (5 bases). The V and J ends lost 8 bases and 2 bases respectively, with 19 bases between them. The CDR3 is 15 amino acids. Germline V gives CDR1 GTSNPN, CDR2 SVGIG (reference sequence).

The gene calls are TRBV6-5 and TRBJ1-1; D ambiguous. Trimming took 4 bases from V and 7 from J, leaving 13 bases between them. CDR1 and CDR2 from the germline V gene are MNHEY and SVGAGI. The CDR3 is made up of 13 amino acids. CDR3 residues: CASSSSLLNEAFF. CDR3 nucleotides: TGTGCCAGCAGTTCGAGTCTATTAAATGAAGCTTTCTTT.

This chain uses TRBV28 with TRBJ1-1; D might be TRBD1 (5 bases). Per germline, CDR1 MDHEN and CDR2 SYDVKM. The CDR3 runs 14 residues. This CDR3 is CATGRGPKGTEAFF. CDR3 in DNA: TGTGCGACGGGGAGGGGCCCTAAGGGGACTGAAGCTTTCTTT.

The rearrangement uses TRBV5-5 and TRBJ1-6, with TRBD1 as a possible D gene (6 bases). CDR1 SGHKS and CDR2 YYEKEE come from the germline V gene (reference sequence). The CDR3 has 14 amino acids. Trimming stripped 2 bases from V and 5 bases from J, with 8 bases between. The CDR3 loop reads CASSLRTDNSPLHF. The CDR3 bases are TGTGCCAGCAGCTTACGGACAGATAATTCACCCCTCCACTTT.

The rearrangement links TRBV4-3 to TRBJ1-5; 8 bases line up with TRBD1. Germline CDR1 LGHNA, CDR2 YSLEER. CDR3 length equals 16 residues. V shed 0 bases and J 4 bases; nucleotides not matched to a gene: 5. The CDR3, as DNA: TGCGCCAGCAGCCAAGATCTCGGGACAGGTAATCAGCCCCAGCATTTT. Its translation: CASSQDLGTGNQPQHF.